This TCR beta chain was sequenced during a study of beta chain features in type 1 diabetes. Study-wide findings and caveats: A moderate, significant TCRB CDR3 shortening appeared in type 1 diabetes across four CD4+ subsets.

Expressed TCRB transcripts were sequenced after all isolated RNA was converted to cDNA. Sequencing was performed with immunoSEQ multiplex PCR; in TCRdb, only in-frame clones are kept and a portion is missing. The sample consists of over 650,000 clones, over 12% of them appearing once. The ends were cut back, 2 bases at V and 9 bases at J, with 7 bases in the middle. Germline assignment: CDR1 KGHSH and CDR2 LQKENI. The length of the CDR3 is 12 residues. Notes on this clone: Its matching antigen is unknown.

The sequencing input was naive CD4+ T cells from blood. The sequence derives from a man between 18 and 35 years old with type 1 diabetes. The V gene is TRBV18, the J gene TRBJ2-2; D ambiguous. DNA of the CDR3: TGTGCCAGCTCACCAAGGATTCGGGAGCTGTTTTTT. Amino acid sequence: CASSPRIRELFF. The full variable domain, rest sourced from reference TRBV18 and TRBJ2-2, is NAGVMQNPRHLVRRRGQEARLRCSPMKGHSHVYWYRQLPEEGLKFMVYLQKENIIDESGMPKERFSAEFPKEGPSILRIQQVVRGDSAAYFCASSPRIRELFFGEGSRLTVL.